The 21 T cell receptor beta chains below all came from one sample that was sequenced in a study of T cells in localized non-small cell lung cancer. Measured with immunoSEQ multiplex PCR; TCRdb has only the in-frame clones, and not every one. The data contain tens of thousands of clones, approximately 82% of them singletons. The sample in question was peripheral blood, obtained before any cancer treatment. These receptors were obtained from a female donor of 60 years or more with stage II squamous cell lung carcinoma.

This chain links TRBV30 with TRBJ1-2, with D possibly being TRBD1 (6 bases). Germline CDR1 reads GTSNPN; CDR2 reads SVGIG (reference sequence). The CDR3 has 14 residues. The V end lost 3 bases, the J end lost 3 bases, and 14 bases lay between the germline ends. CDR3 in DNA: TGTGCCTGGAGCTGGGGGCAGGGGCACTATGGCTACACCTTC. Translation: CAWSWGQGHYGYTF.

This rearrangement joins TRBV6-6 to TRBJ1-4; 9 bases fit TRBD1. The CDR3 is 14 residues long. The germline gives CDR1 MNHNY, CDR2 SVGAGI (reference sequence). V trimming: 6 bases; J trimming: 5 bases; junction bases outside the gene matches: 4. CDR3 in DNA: TGTGCCAGCAGGACAGGGGGAGGGAATGAAAAACTGTTTTTT. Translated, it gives CASRTGGGNEKLFF.

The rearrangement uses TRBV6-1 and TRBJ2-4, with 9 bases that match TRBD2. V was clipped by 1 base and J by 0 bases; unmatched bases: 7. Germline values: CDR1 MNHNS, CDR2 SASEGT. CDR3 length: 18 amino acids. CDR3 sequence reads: CASSEDSGGFKAKNIQYF. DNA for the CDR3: TGTGCCAGCAGTGAAGATAGCGGGGGTTTTAAAGCCAAAAACATTCAGTACTTC.

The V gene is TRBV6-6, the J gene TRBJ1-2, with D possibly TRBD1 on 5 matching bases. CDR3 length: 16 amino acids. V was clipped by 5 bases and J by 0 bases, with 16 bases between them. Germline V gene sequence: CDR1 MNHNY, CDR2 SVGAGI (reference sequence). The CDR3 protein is CASSILGGSTNYGYTF. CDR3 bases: TGTGCCAGCAGTATCCTCGGGGGGAGTACTAACTATGGCTACACCTTC.

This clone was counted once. In DNA form, the CDR3 reads TGTGCCAGCAGTTTCGGACCAGGGGCAACTAATGAAAAACTGTTTTTT. Translation gives CASSFGPGATNEKLFF. This chain connects TRBV4-2 to TRBJ1-4; perhaps TRBD1 as D (6 bases). Germline values: CDR1 LGHNA, CDR2 YNFKEQ. CDR3 length equals 16 residues. Trimming removed 6 bases from V and 0 bases from J, with 14 bases in between.

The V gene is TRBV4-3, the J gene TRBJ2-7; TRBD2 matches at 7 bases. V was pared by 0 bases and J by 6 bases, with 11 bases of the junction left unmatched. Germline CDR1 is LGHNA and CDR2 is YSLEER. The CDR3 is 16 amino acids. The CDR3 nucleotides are TGCGCCAGCAGCCAAGATCCGGCCAGCGGGAAGCCCGAGCAGTACTTC. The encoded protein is CASSQDPASGKPEQYF.

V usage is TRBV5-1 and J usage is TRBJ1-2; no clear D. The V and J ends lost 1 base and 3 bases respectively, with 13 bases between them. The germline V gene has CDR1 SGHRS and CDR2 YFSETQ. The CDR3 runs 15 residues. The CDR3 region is CASSLIPGNDYGYTF. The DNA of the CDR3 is TGCGCCAGCAGCTTGATACCCGGTAACGACTATGGCTACACCTTC.

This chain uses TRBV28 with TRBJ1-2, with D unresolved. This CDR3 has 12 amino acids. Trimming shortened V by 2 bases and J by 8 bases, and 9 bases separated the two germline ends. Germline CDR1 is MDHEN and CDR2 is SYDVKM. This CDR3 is CASSLILNGYTF. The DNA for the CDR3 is TGTGCCAGCAGTTTAATCCTCAACGGCTACACCTTC.

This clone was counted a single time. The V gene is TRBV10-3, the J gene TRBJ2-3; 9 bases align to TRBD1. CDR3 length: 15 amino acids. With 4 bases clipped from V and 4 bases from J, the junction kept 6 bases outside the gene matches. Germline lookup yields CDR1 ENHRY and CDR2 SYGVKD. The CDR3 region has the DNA TGTGCCATCAGTGCAACGGGACAGGGCGCAGATACGCAGTATTTT. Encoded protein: CAISATGQGADTQYF.

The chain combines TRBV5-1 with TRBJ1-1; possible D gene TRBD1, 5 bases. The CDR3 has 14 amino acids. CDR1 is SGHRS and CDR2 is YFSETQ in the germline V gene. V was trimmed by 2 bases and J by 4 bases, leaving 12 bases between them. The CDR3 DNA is TGCGCCAGCAGCTTTCAGGGAAGTGGCACTGAAGCTTTCTTT. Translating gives CASSFQGSGTEAFF.

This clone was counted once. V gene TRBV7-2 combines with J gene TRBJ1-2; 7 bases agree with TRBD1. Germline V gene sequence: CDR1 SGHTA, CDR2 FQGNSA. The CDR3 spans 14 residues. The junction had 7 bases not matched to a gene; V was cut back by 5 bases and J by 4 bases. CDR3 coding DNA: TGTGCCAGCAGCCGAGGGGGCAGGCTCTATGGCTACACCTTC. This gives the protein CASSRGGRLYGYTF.

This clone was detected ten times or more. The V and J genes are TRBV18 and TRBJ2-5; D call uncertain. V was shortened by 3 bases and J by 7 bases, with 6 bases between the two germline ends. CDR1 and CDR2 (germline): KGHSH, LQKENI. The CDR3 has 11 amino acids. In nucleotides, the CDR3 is TGTGCCAGCTCACCGTCCAGGACCCAGTACTTC. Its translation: CASSPSRTQYF.

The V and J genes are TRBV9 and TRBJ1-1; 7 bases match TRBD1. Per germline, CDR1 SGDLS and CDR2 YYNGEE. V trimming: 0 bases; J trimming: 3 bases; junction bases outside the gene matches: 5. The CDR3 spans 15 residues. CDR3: CASSVEVTGHTEAFF. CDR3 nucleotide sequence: TGTGCCAGCAGCGTAGAAGTGACAGGGCACACTGAAGCTTTCTTT.

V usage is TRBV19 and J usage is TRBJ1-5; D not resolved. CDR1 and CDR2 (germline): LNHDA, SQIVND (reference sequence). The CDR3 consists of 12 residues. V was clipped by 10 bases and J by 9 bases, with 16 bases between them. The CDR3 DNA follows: TGTGCCACGGTCCCACGGGGAGGGCCCCAGCATTTT. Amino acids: CATVPRGGPQHF.

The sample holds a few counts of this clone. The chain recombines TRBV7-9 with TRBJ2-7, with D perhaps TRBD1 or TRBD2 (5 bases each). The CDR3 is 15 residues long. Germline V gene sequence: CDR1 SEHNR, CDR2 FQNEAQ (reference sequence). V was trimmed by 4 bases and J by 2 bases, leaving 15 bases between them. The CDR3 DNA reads TGTGCCAGCAGCTCGGGACGGACTCTAACCTACGAGCAGTACTTC. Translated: CASSSGRTLTYEQYF.

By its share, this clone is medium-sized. The CDR3 is CASGPDSNQPQHF. Here the CDR3 DNA reads TGTGCTAGTGGGCCAGACAGCAATCAGCCCCAGCATTTT. V usage is TRBV12-5 and J usage is TRBJ1-5; D unresolved. Germline values: CDR1 LGHNT, CDR2 FRNRAP. This CDR3 is 13 amino acids long. The V gene lost 6 bases and the J gene lost 1 base, with 7 bases spanning the gap. Based on the CDR3 plus reference TRBV12-5 and TRBJ1-5, the full variable domain is DARVTQTPRHKVTEMGQEVTMRCQPILGHNTVFWYRQTMMQGLELLAYFRNRAPLDDSGMPKDRFSAEMPDATLATLKIQPSEPRDSAVYFCASGPDSNQPQHFGDGTRLSIL.

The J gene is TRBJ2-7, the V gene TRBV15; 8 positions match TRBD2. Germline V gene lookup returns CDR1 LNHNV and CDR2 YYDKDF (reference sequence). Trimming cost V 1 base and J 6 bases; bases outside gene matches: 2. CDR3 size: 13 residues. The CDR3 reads CATSRGGTSEQYF. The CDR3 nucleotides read TGTGCCACCAGCAGAGGCGGGACTAGCGAGCAGTACTTC.

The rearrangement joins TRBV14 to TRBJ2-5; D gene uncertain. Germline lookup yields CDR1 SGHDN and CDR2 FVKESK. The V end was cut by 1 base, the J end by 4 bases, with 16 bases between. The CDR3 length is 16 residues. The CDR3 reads CASSQVNPKRTETQYF. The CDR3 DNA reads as TGTGCCAGCAGCCAAGTAAACCCCAAGAGGACAGAGACCCAGTACTTC. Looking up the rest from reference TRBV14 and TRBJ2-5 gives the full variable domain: EAGVTQFPSHSVIEKGQTVTLRCDPISGHDNLYWYRRVMGKEIKFLLHFVKESKQDESGMPNNRFLAERTGGTYSTLKVQPAELEDSGVYFCASSQVNPKRTETQYFGPGTRLLVL.

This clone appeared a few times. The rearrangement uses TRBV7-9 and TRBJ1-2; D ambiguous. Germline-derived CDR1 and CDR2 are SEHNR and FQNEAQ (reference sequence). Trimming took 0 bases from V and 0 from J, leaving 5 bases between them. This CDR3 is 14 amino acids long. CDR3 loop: CASSLATANYGYTF. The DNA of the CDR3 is TGTGCCAGCAGCTTAGCGACGGCTAACTATGGCTACACCTTC. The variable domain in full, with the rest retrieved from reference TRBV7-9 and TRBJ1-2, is DTGVSQNPRHKITKRGQNVTFRCDPISEHNRLYWYRQTLGQGPEFLTYFQNEAQLEKSRLLSDRFSAERPKGSFSTLEIQRTEQGDSAMYLCASSLATANYGYTFGSGTRLTVV.

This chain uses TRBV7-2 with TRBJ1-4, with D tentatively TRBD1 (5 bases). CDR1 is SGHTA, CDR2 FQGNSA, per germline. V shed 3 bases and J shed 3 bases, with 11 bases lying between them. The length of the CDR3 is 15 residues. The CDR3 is CASSFGAPPNEKLFF. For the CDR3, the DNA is TGTGCCAGCAGCTTTGGGGCTCCTCCTAATGAAAAACTGTTTTTT.

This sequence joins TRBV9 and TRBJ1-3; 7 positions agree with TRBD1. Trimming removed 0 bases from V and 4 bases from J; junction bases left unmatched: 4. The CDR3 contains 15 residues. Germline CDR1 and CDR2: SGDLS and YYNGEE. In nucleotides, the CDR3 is TGTGCCAGCAGCGTAGAGCCGGGACAGGGAAACACCATATATTTT. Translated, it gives CASSVEPGQGNTIYF.